This TCR beta chain stems from a study of T cells in Graves' hyperthyroidism and ophthalmopathy. The wider study: Peripheral blood was obtained at initial diagnosis, preceding any treatment.

Regions amplified from RNA transcripts were the TCR beta CDR3 regions. TCR CDR3 underwent first-round RT-PCR with the HTBI primer set. From the multiplex PCR reads, TCRdb called clonotypes with MiXCR, one entry per CDR3 protein. The sample carries 300,000 to 400,000 distinct CDR3 sequences, about 20% recorded once. PBMCs came from about 10 ml fresh peripheral blood. Study-wide results and limits: Also found in blood were most expanded thyroid clonotypes above 0.001. Progression to ophthalmopathy was predicted a median of roughly seven months early.

The table lists this clonotype with many counts. The antigen remains undetermined. Sequenced: blood. The TCR comes from a woman aged 50 to 60 with Graves' hyperthyroidism.

The CDR3 nucleotides are TGTGCCAGCAGTGGAGGAGACAGGGGGCGAGCTTTCTTT. It yields the protein CASSGGDRGRAFF. The chain has TRBV6-1 and TRBJ1-1; 10 nucleotides match TRBD1. This CDR3 has 13 residues. Trimming cost V 4 bases and J 10 bases; bases outside gene matches: 6. Germline CDR1 is MNHNS and CDR2 is SASEGT.